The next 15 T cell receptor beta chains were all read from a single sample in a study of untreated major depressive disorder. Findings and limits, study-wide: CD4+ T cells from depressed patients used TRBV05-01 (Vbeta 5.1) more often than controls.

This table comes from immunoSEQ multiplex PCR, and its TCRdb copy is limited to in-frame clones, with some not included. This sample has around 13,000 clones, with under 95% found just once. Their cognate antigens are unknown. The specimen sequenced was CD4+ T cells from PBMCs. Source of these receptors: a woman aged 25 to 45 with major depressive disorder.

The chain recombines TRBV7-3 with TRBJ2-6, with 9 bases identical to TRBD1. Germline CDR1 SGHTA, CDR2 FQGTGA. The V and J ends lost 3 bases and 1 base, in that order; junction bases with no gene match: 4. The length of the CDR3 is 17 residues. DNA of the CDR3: TGTGCCAGCAGCTTGGACAGGGGAGAGTCTGGGGCCAACGTCCTGACTTTC. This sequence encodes CASSLDRGESGANVLTF.

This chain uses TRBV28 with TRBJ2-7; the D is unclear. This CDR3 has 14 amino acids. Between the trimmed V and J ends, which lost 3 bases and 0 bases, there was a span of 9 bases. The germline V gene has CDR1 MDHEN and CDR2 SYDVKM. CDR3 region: CASSFGWSSYEQYF. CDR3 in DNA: TGTGCCAGCAGTTTTGGGTGGAGCTCCTACGAGCAGTACTTC.

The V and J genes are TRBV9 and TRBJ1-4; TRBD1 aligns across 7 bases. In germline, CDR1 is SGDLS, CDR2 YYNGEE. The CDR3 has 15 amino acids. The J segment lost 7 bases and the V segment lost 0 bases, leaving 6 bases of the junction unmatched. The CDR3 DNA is TGTGCCAGCAGCGTAGGAGGGGGCGCGGGTGAAAAACTGTTTTTT. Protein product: CASSVGGGAGEKLFF.

CDR3 sequence (DNA): TGTGCCAGCAGCCCGGGACTAGCGGGCACCGGGGAGCTGTTTTTT. Translated: CASSPGLAGTGELFF. The chain recombines TRBV9 with TRBJ2-2; 12 nucleotides match TRBD2. After removal of 4 bases from V and 4 bases from J, the junction contained 2 bases not matched to a gene. The V gene's germline CDR1 is SGDLS and CDR2 YYNGEE. The CDR3 has 15 amino acids.

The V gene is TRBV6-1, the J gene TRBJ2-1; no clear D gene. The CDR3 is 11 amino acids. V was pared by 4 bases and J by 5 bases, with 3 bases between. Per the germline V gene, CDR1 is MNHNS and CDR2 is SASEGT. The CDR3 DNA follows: TGTGCCAGCAGTGTTGACAATGAGCAGTTCTTC. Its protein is CASSVDNEQFF.

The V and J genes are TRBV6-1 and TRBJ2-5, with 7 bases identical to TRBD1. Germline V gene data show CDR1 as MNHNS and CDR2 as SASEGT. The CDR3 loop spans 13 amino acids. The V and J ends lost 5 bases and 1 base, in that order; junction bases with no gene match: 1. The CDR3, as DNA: TGTGCCAGCAGTCGGGACAGCCAAGAGACCCAGTACTTC. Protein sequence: CASSRDSQETQYF.

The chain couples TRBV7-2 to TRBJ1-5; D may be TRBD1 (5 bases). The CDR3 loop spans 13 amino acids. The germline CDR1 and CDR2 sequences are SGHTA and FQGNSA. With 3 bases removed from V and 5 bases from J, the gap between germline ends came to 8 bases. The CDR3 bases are TGTGCCAGCAGCTTTCTCAGGGATCAGCCCCAGCATTTT. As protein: CASSFLRDQPQHF.

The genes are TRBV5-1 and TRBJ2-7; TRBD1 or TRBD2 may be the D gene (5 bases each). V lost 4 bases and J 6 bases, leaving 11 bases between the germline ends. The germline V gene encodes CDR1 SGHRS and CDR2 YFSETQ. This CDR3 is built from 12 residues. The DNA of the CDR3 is TGCGCCAGCAGCCAAACCGGGACCGAGCAGTACTTC. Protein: CASSQTGTEQYF.

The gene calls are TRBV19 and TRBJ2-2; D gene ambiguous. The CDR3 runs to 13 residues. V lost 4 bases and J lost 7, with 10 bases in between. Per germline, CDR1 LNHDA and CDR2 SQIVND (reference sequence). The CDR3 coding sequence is TGTGCCAGTAGTACTACAAGGGTCGGGGAGCTGTTTTTT. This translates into CASSTTRVGELFF.

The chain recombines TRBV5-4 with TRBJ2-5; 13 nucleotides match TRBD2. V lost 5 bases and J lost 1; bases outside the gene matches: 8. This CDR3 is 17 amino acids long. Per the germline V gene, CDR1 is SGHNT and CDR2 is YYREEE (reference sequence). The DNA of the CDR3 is TGTGCCAGCAGTCCGGGGACTAGCGGGAAAACCCAAGAGACCCAGTACTTC. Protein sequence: CASSPGTSGKTQETQYF.

The CDR3 here is CASSQISPGSTDTQYF. DNA for the CDR3: TGTGCCAGCAGCCAAATTTCACCAGGGAGCACAGATACGCAGTATTTT. This chain links TRBV4-2 with TRBJ2-3; weak D call: TRBD1 (5 bases). Germline CDR1 reads LGHNA; CDR2 reads YNFKEQ. Trimming took off 2 bases at V and 0 bases at J, with 12 bases between the two ends. The CDR3 runs 16 residues.

The CDR3 nucleotides are TGTGCCACCACACAGAGCTTATTCTTAGGCTACACCTTC. It yields the protein CATTQSLFLGYTF. The chain joins TRBV10-3 to TRBJ1-2, with D hard to call. Germline V gene lookup returns CDR1 ENHRY and CDR2 SYGVKD. The V end lost 10 bases, the J end lost 8 bases, and 20 bases lay between the germline ends. CDR3 size: 13 residues.

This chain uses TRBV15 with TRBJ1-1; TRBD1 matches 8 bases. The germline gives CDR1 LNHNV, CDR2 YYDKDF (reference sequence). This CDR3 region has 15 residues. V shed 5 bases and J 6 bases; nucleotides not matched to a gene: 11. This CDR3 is CATSGVDRGTPEAFF. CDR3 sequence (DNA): TGTGCCACCAGCGGGGTAGACAGGGGAACCCCTGAAGCTTTCTTT.

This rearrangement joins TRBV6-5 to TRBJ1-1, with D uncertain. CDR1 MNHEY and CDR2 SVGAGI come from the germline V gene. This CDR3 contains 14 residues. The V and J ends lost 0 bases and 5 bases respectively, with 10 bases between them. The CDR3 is CASSYSGSSTEAFF. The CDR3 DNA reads TGTGCCAGCAGTTACTCCGGCAGTAGTACTGAAGCTTTCTTT.

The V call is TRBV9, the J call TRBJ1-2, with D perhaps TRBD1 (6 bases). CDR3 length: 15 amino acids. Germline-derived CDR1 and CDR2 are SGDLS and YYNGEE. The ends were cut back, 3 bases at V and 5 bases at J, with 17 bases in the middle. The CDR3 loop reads CASSAGGTTPYGYTF. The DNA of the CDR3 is TGTGCCAGCAGCGCTGGGGGGACAACCCCTTATGGCTACACCTTC.